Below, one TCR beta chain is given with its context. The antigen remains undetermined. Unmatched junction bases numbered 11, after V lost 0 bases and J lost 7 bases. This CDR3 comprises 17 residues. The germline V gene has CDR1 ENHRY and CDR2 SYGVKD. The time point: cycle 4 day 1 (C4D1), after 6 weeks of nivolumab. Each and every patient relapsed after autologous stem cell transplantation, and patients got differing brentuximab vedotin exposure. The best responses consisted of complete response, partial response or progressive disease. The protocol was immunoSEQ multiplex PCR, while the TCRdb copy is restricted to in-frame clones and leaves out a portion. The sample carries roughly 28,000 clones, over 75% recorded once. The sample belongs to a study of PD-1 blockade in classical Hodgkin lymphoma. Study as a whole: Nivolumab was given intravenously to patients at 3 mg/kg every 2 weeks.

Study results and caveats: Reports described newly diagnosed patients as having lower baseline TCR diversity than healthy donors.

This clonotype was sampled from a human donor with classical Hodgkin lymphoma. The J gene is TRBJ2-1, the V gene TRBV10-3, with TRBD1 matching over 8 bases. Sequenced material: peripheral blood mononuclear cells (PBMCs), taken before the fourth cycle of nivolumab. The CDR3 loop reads CAISESMDRDLRNEQFF. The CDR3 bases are TGTGCCATCAGTGAGTCTATGGACAGGGACCTAAGGAATGAGCAGTTCTTC.